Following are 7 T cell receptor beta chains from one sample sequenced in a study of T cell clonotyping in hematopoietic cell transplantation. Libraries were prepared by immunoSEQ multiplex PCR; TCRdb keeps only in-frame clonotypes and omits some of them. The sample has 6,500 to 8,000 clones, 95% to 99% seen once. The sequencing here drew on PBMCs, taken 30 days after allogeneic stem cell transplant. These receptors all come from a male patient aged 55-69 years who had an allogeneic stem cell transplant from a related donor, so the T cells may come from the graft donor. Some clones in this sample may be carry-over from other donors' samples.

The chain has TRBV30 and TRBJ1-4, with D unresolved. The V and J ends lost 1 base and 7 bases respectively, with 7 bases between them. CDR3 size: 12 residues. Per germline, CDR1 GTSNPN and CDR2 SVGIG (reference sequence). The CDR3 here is CAWSGGSEKLFF. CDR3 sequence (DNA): TGTGCCTGGAGTGGAGGATCTGAAAAACTGTTTTTT.

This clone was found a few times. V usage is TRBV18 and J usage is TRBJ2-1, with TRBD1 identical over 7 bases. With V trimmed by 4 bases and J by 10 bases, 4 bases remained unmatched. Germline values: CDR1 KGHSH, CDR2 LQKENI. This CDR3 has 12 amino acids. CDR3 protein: CASSQGAREQFF. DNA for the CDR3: TGTGCCAGCTCACAGGGGGCGCGGGAGCAGTTCTTC.

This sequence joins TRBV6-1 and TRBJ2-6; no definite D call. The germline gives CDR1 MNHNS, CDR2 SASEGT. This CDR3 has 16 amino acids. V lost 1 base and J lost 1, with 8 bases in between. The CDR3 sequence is CASSEESRSGANVLTF. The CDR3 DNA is TGTGCCAGCAGTGAAGAGTCTAGGTCTGGGGCCAACGTCCTGACTTTC.

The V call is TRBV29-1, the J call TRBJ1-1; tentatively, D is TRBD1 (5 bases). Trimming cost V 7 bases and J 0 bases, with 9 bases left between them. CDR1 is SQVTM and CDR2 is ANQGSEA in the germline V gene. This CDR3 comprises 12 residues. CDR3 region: CSGGFMNTEAFF. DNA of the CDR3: TGCAGCGGGGGCTTCATGAACACTGAAGCTTTCTTT.

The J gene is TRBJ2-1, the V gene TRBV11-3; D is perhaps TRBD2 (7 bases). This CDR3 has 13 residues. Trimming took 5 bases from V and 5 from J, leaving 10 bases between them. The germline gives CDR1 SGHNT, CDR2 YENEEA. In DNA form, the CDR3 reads TGTGCCAGCAGCGGGGGGGCTAACAATGAGCAGTTCTTC. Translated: CASSGGANNEQFF.

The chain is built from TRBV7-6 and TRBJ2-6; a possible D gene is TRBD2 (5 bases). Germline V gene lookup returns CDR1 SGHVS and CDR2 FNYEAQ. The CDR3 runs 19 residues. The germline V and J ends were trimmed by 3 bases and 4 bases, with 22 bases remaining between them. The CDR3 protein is CASSLNTDIRGSGANVLTF. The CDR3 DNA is TGTGCCAGCAGCTTGAATACAGACATACGGGGATCGGGGGCCAACGTCCTGACTTTC. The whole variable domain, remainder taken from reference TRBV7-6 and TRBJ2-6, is GAGVSQSPRYKVTKRGQDVALRCDPISGHVSLYWYRQALGQGPEFLTYFNYEAQQDKSGLPNDRFSAERPEGSISTLTIQRTEQRDSAMYRCASSLNTDIRGSGANVLTFGAGSRLTVL.

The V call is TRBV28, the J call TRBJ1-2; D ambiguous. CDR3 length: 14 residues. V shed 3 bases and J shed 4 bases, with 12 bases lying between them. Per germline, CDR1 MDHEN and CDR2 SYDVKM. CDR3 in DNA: TGTGCCAGCAGTTTCCCCGAGACCGTCTATGGCTACACCTTC. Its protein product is CASSFPETVYGYTF.